This T cell receptor (beta chain) is from a study of blood T cell repertoires in COVID-19. About the research overall: Samples representing acute and convalescent COVID-19 were sourced from the United States, Italy and Spain.

The table came from immunoSEQ multiplex PCR; TCRdb's copy has only in-frame clones and leaves some out. The sample holds around 340,000 clones, roughly 86% seen once. This CDR3 region has 14 residues. After removal of 2 bases from V and 3 bases from J, the junction contained 4 bases not matched to a gene. Germline CDR1 reads SGHRS; CDR2 reads YFSETQ. Material: PBMCs or T cells enriched from blood (not recorded which). This chain links TRBV5-1 with TRBJ2-5; 7 bases line up with TRBD2. The TCR originated in a woman in her 30s who had been exposed to COVID-19. The CDR3 nucleotides are TGCGCCAGCAGCTTTGCGGGGGAAGAAGAGACCCAGTACTTC. Translated, it gives CASSFAGEEETQYF. Looking up the rest from reference TRBV5-1 and TRBJ2-5 gives the full variable domain: KAGVTQTPRYLIKTRGQQVTLSCSPISGHRSVSWYQQTPGQGLQFLFEYFSETQRNKGNFPGRFSGRQFSNSRSEMNVSTLELGDSALYLCASSFAGEEETQYFGPGTRLLVL.